A single sample is the source of the 9 T cell receptor beta chains below, sequenced in a study of blood T cell repertoires in COVID-19. The assay was immunoSEQ multiplex PCR, and TCRdb's table has in-frame clones only and misses some. Of about 210,000 clones detected, less than 85% appear once; the ten largest clones hold roughly 7%. Source material: peripheral blood. These receptors were taken from a woman between 65 and 79 years old with acute or convalescent COVID-19.

The chain recombines TRBV6-5 with TRBJ1-5; weak D call: TRBD1 (5 bases). The ends were cut back, 6 bases at V and 4 bases at J, with 16 bases in the middle. The CDR3 is 15 residues long. Germline CDR1 is MNHEY and CDR2 is SVGAGI. Written as DNA, the CDR3 is TGTGCCAGCAGGGCGGGACCCTTAGGGAATCAGCCCCAGCATTTT. The encoded protein is CASRAGPLGNQPQHF.

The chain couples TRBV3-1 (or the pseudogene TRBV3-2) to TRBJ2-3; weak D call: TRBD2 (6 bases). CDR3 length: 14 amino acids. Per the germline V gene, CDR1 is LGHDT and CDR2 is YNNKEL (reference sequence). V was pared by 4 bases and J by 2 bases, with 10 bases between. CDR3: CASSLDYNTDTQYF. In DNA, the CDR3 is TGTGCCAGCAGCCTGGACTACAACACAGATACGCAGTATTTT.

V gene TRBV12-3 or TRBV12-4 combines with J gene TRBJ2-2, with no clear D. Trimming left V 5 bases short and J 7 bases short, with 8 bases between. The CDR3 has 12 amino acids. The DNA for the CDR3 is TGTGCCAGCAGTGTACGGGTCGGGGAGCTGTTTTTT. It is translated as CASSVRVGELFF.

The chain links TRBV3-1 (or the pseudogene TRBV3-2) to TRBJ1-3, with D possibly TRBD1 on 5 matching bases. The CDR3 has 19 amino acids. Trimming cost V 0 bases and J 0 bases, with 18 bases left between them. Germline lookup yields CDR1 LGHDT and CDR2 YNNKEL (reference sequence). In nucleotides, the CDR3 is TGTGCCAGCAGCCAAGATAGGGGCTCCTGGGCCCCCTCTGGAAACACCATATATTTT. Translating gives CASSQDRGSWAPSGNTIYF.

In this sample, this clone turned up a few times. The V gene is TRBV18, the J gene TRBJ1-1; maybe TRBD1 (5 bases). The ends were cut back, 0 bases at V and 6 bases at J, with 14 bases in the middle. Germline CDR1 reads KGHSH; CDR2 reads LQKENI. The CDR3 loop spans 15 amino acids. The CDR3 nucleotides read TGTGCCAGCTCACCACCGGGTTGGGGGAGGGCTGAAGCTTTCTTT. This sequence encodes CASSPPGWGRAEAFF.

J is TRBJ2-7 and V is TRBV19, with D possibly TRBD2 on 7 matching bases. V shed 3 bases and J shed 2 bases, with 11 bases lying between them. Germline CDR1 and CDR2: LNHDA and SQIVND (reference sequence). The CDR3 totals 14 residues. The CDR3 reads CASSIEGGTYEQYF. The CDR3 region has the DNA TGTGCCAGTAGTATCGAGGGGGGGACCTACGAGCAGTACTTC.

This rearrangement joins TRBV7-3 to TRBJ1-1, with TRBD1 as a possible D gene (6 bases). The V end was cut by 3 bases, the J end by 1 base, with 6 bases between. CDR3 length: 13 amino acids. Per germline, CDR1 SGHTA and CDR2 FQGTGA. The CDR3 DNA sequence: TGTGCCAGCAGCTTGGGACAGAACACTGAAGCTTTCTTT. It is translated as CASSLGQNTEAFF.

This clone was seen once. This chain connects TRBV29-1 to TRBJ2-1; 15 bases align to TRBD2. The CDR3 spans 15 residues. V shed 6 bases and J 10 bases; nucleotides not matched to a gene: 10. Germline V lookup: CDR1 SQVTM, CDR2 ANQGSEA. CDR3 region: CSVQGTSGGTQEQFF. As DNA, the CDR3 is TGCAGCGTACAAGGGACTAGCGGGGGGACACAAGAGCAGTTCTTC.

The chain combines TRBV6-2 or TRBV6-3 with TRBJ2-7; TRBD1 agrees at 7 bases. The CDR3 runs 14 residues. V lost 6 bases to trimming and J lost 2 bases; unmatched junction nucleotides: 7. The V gene's germline CDR1 is MNHEY and CDR2 SVGEGT. The CDR3 loop reads CASSLVQGTYEQYF. In DNA, the CDR3 is TGTGCCAGCAGCCTTGTACAGGGGACCTACGAGCAGTACTTC.